This passage covers 23 T cell receptor beta chains from one sample sequenced in a study of OX40 agonist ivuxolimab in advanced cancers. Only in-frame clones appear in the TCRdb table, and some are missing; sequencing was by immunoSEQ multiplex PCR. The table shows tens of thousands of clones, with about 80% occurring only once. Sequencing used CD4+ or CD8+ T cells sorted from blood, obtained in a trial of the OX40 agonist ivuxolimab. These receptors originate from an adult with an advanced solid tumor such as melanoma, head and neck, liver or kidney cancer.

This clone has only one observation. The chain recombines TRBV29-1 with TRBJ1-1; 7 bases align to TRBD1. Germline CDR1 reads SQVTM; CDR2 reads ANQGSEA. The CDR3 extends over 13 amino acids. With 7 bases clipped from V and 2 bases from J, the junction kept 7 bases outside the gene matches. The CDR3 is CSGQTGSNTEAFF. CDR3 in DNA: TGCAGCGGGCAGACAGGGAGTAACACTGAAGCTTTCTTT. Filled out from reference TRBV29-1 and TRBJ1-1, the complete variable domain reads SAVISQKPSRDICQRGTSLTIQCQVDSQVTMMFWYRQQPGQSLTLIATANQGSEATYESGFVIDKFPISRPNLTFSTLTVSNMSPEDSSIYLCSGQTGSNTEAFFGQGTRLTVV.

This clone occurred once. V is TRBV4-1 and J is TRBJ1-1; the D is unclear. This CDR3 comprises 15 residues. Per germline, CDR1 MGHRA and CDR2 YSYEKL. Trimming stripped 6 bases from V and 2 bases from J, with 16 bases between. This CDR3 is CASRSPGSDNTEAFF. Here the CDR3 DNA reads TGCGCCAGCAGATCCCCGGGATCGGACAACACTGAAGCTTTCTTT.

The chain employs TRBV9 and TRBJ1-1; D is uncertain. The CDR3 totals 14 residues. Germline V gene data show CDR1 as SGDLS and CDR2 as YYNGEE. The V gene lost 0 bases and the J gene lost 4 bases, with 10 bases spanning the gap. This chain's CDR3 is CASSVEIGSTEAFF. In DNA, the CDR3 is TGTGCCAGCAGCGTAGAGATAGGGTCCACTGAAGCTTTCTTT.

The V gene is TRBV5-1, the J gene TRBJ2-3, with 8 bases identical to TRBD2. Germline V lookup: CDR1 SGHRS, CDR2 YFSETQ. The CDR3 sequence is 15 residues long. V gave up 6 bases and J gave up 0 bases; unmatched junction bases: 6. DNA for the CDR3: TGCGCCAGCAACCAACGCGGGGGGAGCACAGATACGCAGTATTTT. As protein: CASNQRGGSTDTQYF.

The V and J genes are TRBV12-1 and TRBJ2-1; TRBD2, the table's D call, was not compared with the DNA. TRBV12-1 is a known pseudogene. This CDR3 is built from 16 residues. CDR3 sequence (DNA): TGTGCCAGCAGTCGACGGGGGGGCAGGGCCTACAATGAGCAGTTCTTC. Amino acids: CASSRRGGRAYNEQFF.

This sequence joins TRBV30 and TRBJ1-4; maybe TRBD1 (5 bases). V was clipped by 0 bases and J by 4 bases, with 12 bases between them. The germline gives CDR1 GTSNPN, CDR2 SVGIG (reference sequence). The CDR3 totals 15 residues. The CDR3 reads CAWSVRRGINEKLFF. For the CDR3, the DNA is TGTGCCTGGAGTGTACGAAGGGGCATTAATGAAAAACTGTTTTTT.

The J gene is TRBJ1-1, the V gene TRBV9; D remains ambiguous. With 0 bases removed from V and 2 bases from J, the gap between germline ends came to 14 bases. Germline loops: CDR1 SGDLS, CDR2 YYNGEE. The CDR3 consists of 16 residues. The DNA of the CDR3 is TGTGCCAGCAGCGTAGGGGTGGGCGGTCTAAACACTGAAGCTTTCTTT. It yields the protein CASSVGVGGLNTEAFF.

The chain joins TRBV7-2 to TRBJ2-7, with D perhaps TRBD1 or TRBD2 (5 bases each). Trimming pared 5 bases from V and 2 bases from J, leaving 19 bases between. CDR1 SGHTA and CDR2 FQGNSA come from the germline V gene. There are 16 residues in the CDR3. For the CDR3, the DNA is TGTGCCAGCAGCCTTAGCGCTAGGGGATTAACCTACGAGCAGTACTTC. This codes for CASSLSARGLTYEQYF.

This rearrangement joins TRBV5-1 to TRBJ1-6; perhaps TRBD1 as D (5 bases). This CDR3 is built from 15 residues. Germline CDR1 is SGHRS and CDR2 is YFSETQ. V shed 0 bases and J shed 10 bases, with 14 bases lying between them. In DNA, the CDR3 is TGCGCCAGCAGCTTGGAGGGGACGGCGACCTCACCCCTCCACTTT. As protein: CASSLEGTATSPLHF.

This clone was observed a handful of times. The V call is TRBV7-8, the J call TRBJ2-7, with 11 bases lining up with TRBD1. Germline-derived CDR1 and CDR2 are SGHVS and FQNEAQ. The J segment lost 2 bases and the V segment lost 6 bases, leaving 3 bases of the junction unmatched. The CDR3 covers 14 residues. In nucleotides, the CDR3 is TGTGCCAGCAGGTCGGACAGGGGGCCCTACGAGCAGTACTTC. It specifies CASRSDRGPYEQYF.

The chain combines TRBV7-9 with TRBJ1-1; D unclear. Germline V gives CDR1 SEHNR, CDR2 FQNEAQ (reference sequence). The CDR3 consists of 13 residues. Trimming left V 2 bases short and J 10 bases short, with 14 bases between. The CDR3 sequence is CASSLKPALGAFF. DNA of the CDR3: TGTGCCAGCAGCTTAAAGCCGGCCTTAGGAGCTTTCTTT.

The V and J genes are TRBV30 and TRBJ1-4; no reliable D call. The V gene's germline CDR1 is GTSNPN and CDR2 SVGIG (reference sequence). Deletions cut 0 bases from V and 4 bases from J, with 9 bases between. The CDR3 sequence is 14 residues long. CDR3 in amino acids: CAWSVDTYNEKLFF. For the CDR3, the DNA is TGTGCCTGGAGTGTAGACACTTATAATGAAAAACTGTTTTTT.

V usage is TRBV7-6 and J usage is TRBJ2-7; 7 nucleotides align to TRBD1. With 1 base clipped from V and 1 base from J, the junction kept 13 bases outside the gene matches. The CDR3 has 18 amino acids. Germline lookup yields CDR1 SGHVS and CDR2 FNYEAQ. CDR3 in DNA: TGTGCCAGCAGCTTAGGTTTTGGACAGGATTGGAAGTCCTACGAGCAGTACTTC. The encoded protein is CASSLGFGQDWKSYEQYF.

The rearrangement uses TRBV10-3 and TRBJ2-7, with D maybe TRBD1 (5 bases). V lost 6 bases to trimming and J lost 2 bases, with 17 bases between them. This CDR3 spans 15 amino acids. CDR1 is ENHRY, CDR2 SYGVKD, per germline. The CDR3, as DNA: TGTGCCATCAGACCCGAATCGACAGCGACCTACGAGCAGTACTTC. As protein: CAIRPESTATYEQYF.

The V call is TRBV4-1, the J call TRBJ1-4; TRBD1 might be the D (5 bases). The CDR3 contains 16 residues. V lost 4 bases and J 1 base, leaving 13 bases between the germline ends. Germline-derived CDR1 and CDR2 are MGHRA and YSYEKL. CDR3 DNA: TGCGCCAGCAGCCGGACATCAAGTGAAACTAATGAAAAACTGTTTTTT. Translated, it gives CASSRTSSETNEKLFF.

This clone is classed as medium-sized. The chain recombines TRBV5-1 with TRBJ2-1, with 7 bases identical to TRBD2. This CDR3 has 14 residues. The junction had 11 bases not matched to a gene; V was cut back by 6 bases and J by 8 bases. Germline V gives CDR1 SGHRS, CDR2 YFSETQ. The CDR3 region has the DNA TGCGCCAGCACCCGTGGGGGGGGAAGATATGAGCAGTTCTTC. It specifies CASTRGGGRYEQFF.

The chain joins TRBV7-2 to TRBJ1-1, with TRBD1 as a possible D gene (5 bases). CDR1 is SGHTA and CDR2 is FQGNSA in the germline V gene. The CDR3 runs to 13 residues. V lost 5 bases to trimming and J lost 1 base, with 8 bases between them. The CDR3 is CASSTQANTEAFF. CDR3 in DNA: TGTGCCAGCAGCACACAGGCGAACACTGAAGCTTTCTTT.

The chain joins TRBV5-4 to TRBJ1-1; D unresolved. The CDR3 covers 13 residues. V lost 2 bases and J lost 1, with 6 bases in between. The V gene's germline CDR1 is SGHNT and CDR2 YYREEE (reference sequence). CDR3 DNA: TGTGCCAGCAGCTTCCCCCAGAACACTGAAGCTTTCTTT. As protein: CASSFPQNTEAFF.

This clone came up once. This chain links TRBV6-1 with TRBJ2-1; 10 bases match TRBD1. This CDR3 is 16 amino acids long. Germline-derived CDR1 and CDR2 are MNHNS and SASEGT. V shed 3 bases, J shed 5 bases, and the junction held 7 bases outside the gene matches. CDR3 nucleotide sequence: TGTGCCAGCAGTGACGCGCCCGGGACAGGGGACAATGAGCAGTTCTTC. It is translated as CASSDAPGTGDNEQFF.

CDR3 in DNA: TGTGCCAGCAGTTCGGGGCAGGCTAAGCAAGGACAGCCCCAGCATTTT. Its translation is CASSSGQAKQGQPQHF. This chain uses TRBV21-1 with TRBJ1-5. TRBV21-1 represents a pseudogene. The CDR3 consists of 16 residues.

The V and J genes are TRBV30 and TRBJ2-1; perhaps D is TRBD1 or TRBD2 (6 bases each). V gave up 2 bases and J gave up 8 bases, with 13 bases separating them. The CDR3 covers 13 residues. The germline V gene encodes CDR1 GTSNPN and CDR2 SVGIG (reference sequence). The CDR3 bases are TGTGCCTGGAGTATCCGGGGGCGGGATGAGCAGTTCTTC. It codes for CAWSIRGRDEQFF.

The V and J genes are TRBV19 and TRBJ1-1; 7 bases agree with TRBD1. With V trimmed by 3 bases and J by 3 bases, 13 bases remained unmatched. Germline values: CDR1 LNHDA, CDR2 SQIVND (reference sequence). The CDR3 totals 17 residues. CDR3 bases: TGTGCCAGTAGTATCGAACTTGACAGGGTTCGGGACACTGAAGCTTTCTTT. Translation gives CASSIELDRVRDTEAFF.

The rearrangement joins TRBV6-1 to TRBJ2-7; D is possibly TRBD1 or TRBD2 (5 bases each). The CDR3 runs 14 residues. CDR1 is MNHNS, CDR2 SASEGT, per germline. V was cut by 7 bases and J by 6 bases, with 19 bases left in between. The CDR3 nucleotides are TGTGCCAGCACCCCCGGGGCTACACCCGGCGAGCAGTACTTC. Translating it yields CASTPGATPGEQYF.